The sequence of this TCR beta chain was determined in a study of OX40 agonist ivuxolimab in advanced cancers. Study summary: Dose-escalation subjects each had hepatocellular carcinoma, melanoma, renal cell or head and neck cancer. Findings and caveats of the study: Among the nonresponders, some also had low normalized T-cell clonal expansion.

A single count supports this clone. Its cognate antigen is unknown. Clones were read by immunoSEQ multiplex PCR, and TCRdb kept only the in-frame ones, dropping some. This sample has approximately 120,000 clones, with roughly 90% found just once. Germline CDR1 is SGHTA and CDR2 is FQGNSA. V was clipped by 2 bases and J by 0 bases, with 8 bases between them. The CDR3 runs 14 residues. The V call is TRBV7-2, the J call TRBJ2-7; the D gene is possibly TRBD2 (6 bases). The sequence was collected from an adult with an advanced solid tumor such as melanoma, head and neck, liver or kidney cancer. The sample was CD4+ or CD8+ T cells sorted from blood, taken in a trial of the OX40 agonist ivuxolimab. CDR3 in DNA: TGTGCCAGCAGCTTACCCGGGGGCTCCTACGAGCAGTACTTC. It is translated as CASSLPGGSYEQYF.